The 27 T cell receptor beta chains given below trace back to one sample, sequenced in a study of cytomegalovirus exposure and HLA in healthy donors. In the PCR, 60 Vbeta and 13 Jbeta primers were used. Repertoires were generated with immunoSEQ multiplex PCR, while TCRdb's copy carries only in-frame clones and drops some. Here the sample spans around 120,000 clones, 75% to 85% being singletons. The specimen was PBMCs. These receptors all come from a female donor in good health and CMV-seropositive.

This clone showed up just a few times. The rearrangement uses TRBV18 and TRBJ1-4; TRBD1 matches 11 bases. V lost 5 bases to trimming and J lost 3 bases; unmatched junction nucleotides: 8. CDR3 length: 17 amino acids. Per the germline V gene, CDR1 is KGHSH and CDR2 is LQKENI. The CDR3 DNA reads TGTGCCAGCTCAGCCGGACAGGGGGCCCTATCTAATGAAAAACTGTTTTTT. It codes for CASSAGQGALSNEKLFF.

The chain links TRBV5-8 to TRBJ1-5; D remains unclear. The CDR3 runs 11 residues. The V gene's germline CDR1 is SGHTS and CDR2 YDEGEE. V was clipped by 0 bases and J by 10 bases, with 5 bases between them. CDR3 loop: CASSLELPQHF. The DNA of the CDR3 is TGTGCCAGCAGCTTGGAGCTTCCCCAGCATTTT.

The chain combines TRBV7-8 with TRBJ2-5; TRBD2 matches 14 bases. The CDR3 loop spans 18 amino acids. Germline CDR1 SGHVS, CDR2 FQNEAQ. Germline trimming cut 4 bases from V and 5 bases from J; bases unmatched to any gene: 12. The CDR3 DNA reads as TGTGCCAGCAGCTCCCCGTTGACTAGCGGGGGGGCTGGGGAGACCCAGTACTTC. Amino acids: CASSSPLTSGGAGETQYF.

The V and J genes are TRBV2 and TRBJ1-1; D is uncertain. Trimming took 8 bases from V and 5 from J, leaving 15 bases between them. The CDR3 is made up of 13 amino acids. Germline V gives CDR1 SNHLY, CDR2 FYNNEI. The CDR3 spells CASLGRPGTEAFF. CDR3 coding DNA: TGTGCCAGCTTAGGAAGGCCGGGGACTGAAGCTTTCTTT.

The rearrangement joins TRBV27 to TRBJ1-2; 10 bases line up with TRBD1. V lost 3 bases, J lost 8 bases, and 3 bases stayed unmatched. Germline lookup yields CDR1 MNHEY and CDR2 SMNVEV (reference sequence). The CDR3 spans 13 residues. The CDR3, as DNA: TGTGCCAGCAGTTTCGGGACAGGGGAAGGCTACACCTTC. Encoded protein: CASSFGTGEGYTF.

The chain combines TRBV10-3 with TRBJ1-5; D unclear. The germline V and J ends were trimmed by 3 bases and 5 bases, with 8 bases remaining between them. The CDR3 sequence is 13 residues long. Germline CDR1 and CDR2: ENHRY and SYGVKD. CDR3 bases: TGTGCCATCAGTGAAAGCCTAGATCAGCCCCAGCATTTT. Protein: CAISESLDQPQHF.

This rearrangement joins TRBV5-4 to TRBJ2-1, with 9 nucleotides matching TRBD2. Germline CDR1 SGHNT, CDR2 YYREEE (reference sequence). After removal of 2 bases from V and 4 bases from J, the junction contained 4 bases not matched to a gene. The length of the CDR3 is 15 residues. The CDR3 DNA sequence: TGTGCCAGCAGCTTATGGCTAGCGGGGTACAATGAGCAGTTCTTC. Translating gives CASSLWLAGYNEQFF.

The CDR3 DNA sequence: TGCGCCAGCAGCTTCGGGGGAACTCAGCCCCAGCATTTT. Residues: CASSFGGTQPQHF. This chain connects TRBV5-1 to TRBJ1-5, with D maybe TRBD1 (5 bases). This CDR3 is 13 amino acids long. V was cut by 2 bases and J by 6 bases, with 9 bases left in between. Germline assignment: CDR1 SGHRS and CDR2 YFSETQ.

This clone was detected once. This sequence joins TRBV5-4 and TRBJ1-1; D might be TRBD1 (5 bases). Trimming removed 2 bases from V and 0 bases from J, with 8 bases in between. This CDR3 is 14 amino acids long. Germline V gives CDR1 SGHNT, CDR2 YYREEE (reference sequence). The CDR3 bases are TGTGCCAGCAGCTTCCGGGGGATGAACACTGAAGCTTTCTTT. This sequence encodes CASSFRGMNTEAFF.

This chain links TRBV30 with TRBJ1-2; no definite D call. This CDR3 spans 17 amino acids. The V gene's germline CDR1 is GTSNPN and CDR2 SVGIG (reference sequence). V was trimmed by 4 bases and J by 2 bases, leaving 23 bases between them. The CDR3, as DNA: TGTGCCTGGAATAACTGGGCCCGCCAGATAGAAAACTATGGCTACACCTTC. Amino acids: CAWNNWARQIENYGYTF.

The V and J genes are TRBV5-1 and TRBJ2-5, with 7 positions matching TRBD1. V lost 6 bases and J lost 2; bases outside the gene matches: 7. Germline V gene lookup returns CDR1 SGHRS and CDR2 YFSETQ. The CDR3 has 14 residues. CDR3 residues: CASTPGTVQETQYF. CDR3 in DNA: TGCGCCAGCACTCCCGGGACAGTTCAAGAGACCCAGTACTTC.

The chain has TRBV6-5 and TRBJ1-2; D is perhaps TRBD1 (5 bases). V was pared by 2 bases and J by 2 bases, with 12 bases between. Germline V gives CDR1 MNHEY, CDR2 SVGAGI. This CDR3 has 15 residues. CDR3 region: CASSYGAGPNYGYTF. For the CDR3, the DNA is TGTGCCAGCAGTTACGGGGCAGGGCCGAACTATGGCTACACCTTC.

The J gene is TRBJ2-7, the V gene TRBV28; tentatively, D is TRBD1 (5 bases). Germline CDR1 is MDHEN and CDR2 is SYDVKM. The CDR3 has 14 residues. The germline V and J ends were trimmed by 8 bases and 1 base, with 15 bases remaining between them. DNA of the CDR3: TGTGCCAGCCACTCAGGGTCCTCGTCCTACGAGCAGTACTTC. This sequence encodes CASHSGSSSYEQYF.

V and J are TRBV18 and TRBJ2-7; maybe TRBD2 (5 bases). With 0 bases removed from V and 1 base from J, the gap between germline ends came to 13 bases. Germline assignment: CDR1 KGHSH and CDR2 LQKENI. This CDR3 has 16 residues. CDR3 sequence (DNA): TGTGCCAGCTCACCACCGGTCTCCAGGACTTCCTACGAGCAGTACTTC. Its protein is CASSPPVSRTSYEQYF. The full variable domain, rest sourced from reference TRBV18 and TRBJ2-7, is NAGVMQNPRHLVRRRGQEARLRCSPMKGHSHVYWYRQLPEEGLKFMVYLQKENIIDESGMPKERFSAEFPKEGPSILRIQQVVRGDSAAYFCASSPPVSRTSYEQYFGPGTRLTVT.

The chain joins TRBV15 to TRBJ1-5, with 10 bases lining up with TRBD1. The CDR3 runs 14 residues. The V segment lost 4 bases and the J segment 6 bases; nucleotides outside the gene matches: 3. Germline values: CDR1 LNHNV, CDR2 YYDKDF (reference sequence). In DNA, the CDR3 is TGTGCCACCAGCAACGACAGGGGGCTTCAGCCCCAGCATTTT. Protein sequence: CATSNDRGLQPQHF.

The genes are TRBV7-2 and TRBJ2-1; 11 bases match TRBD2. The J segment lost 14 bases and the V segment lost 7 bases, leaving 13 bases of the junction unmatched. This CDR3 is 14 amino acids long. Germline CDR1 reads SGHTA; CDR2 reads FQGNSA. The CDR3 DNA is TGTGCCAGCACAGACCAAAGTCTAGCGGGGGGTGAGTTCTTC. It encodes CASTDQSLAGGEFF.

This chain connects TRBV7-9 to TRBJ2-7; D is uncertain. Germline V gene sequence: CDR1 SEHNR, CDR2 FQNEAQ (reference sequence). This CDR3 has 16 amino acids. Trimming cost V 2 bases and J 1 base, with 15 bases left between them. DNA of the CDR3: TGTGCCAGCAGCTTATTGGGCAGATATGGATCCTACGAGCAGTACTTC. This encodes CASSLLGRYGSYEQYF.

DNA for the CDR3: TGTGCCAGCAGTTTGGGGACAGGGCTGGCAGGCTACACCTTC. The encoded protein is CASSLGTGLAGYTF. The chain combines TRBV28 with TRBJ1-2; the match to TRBD1 covers 9 bases. Germline CDR1 MDHEN, CDR2 SYDVKM. The CDR3 consists of 14 residues. J lost 8 bases, V lost 3 bases, and 7 bases had no gene match.

There are a few counts of this clone. The chain couples TRBV4-2 to TRBJ2-1; 9 bases match TRBD2. J lost 9 bases, V lost 3 bases, and 3 bases had no gene match. CDR1 and CDR2 (germline): LGHNA, YNFKEQ. This CDR3 spans 13 amino acids. CDR3 loop: CASSHGLAFEQFF. The CDR3 bases are TGTGCCAGCAGCCACGGACTAGCGTTTGAGCAGTTCTTC.

The gene calls are TRBV6-1 and TRBJ2-1; D may be TRBD2 (6 bases). The CDR3 loop spans 14 amino acids. The V end was cut by 3 bases, the J end by 7 bases, with 13 bases between. Germline V gene sequence: CDR1 MNHNS, CDR2 SASEGT. CDR3 region: CASSEASAVNEQFF. In DNA, the CDR3 is TGTGCCAGCAGTGAGGCTAGCGCGGTGAATGAGCAGTTCTTC.

This chain uses TRBV27 with TRBJ1-1; 9 bases are a match to TRBD1. The V gene end was trimmed by 6 bases and the J gene end by 11 bases; junction bases not matched to a gene: 4. Germline-derived CDR1 and CDR2 are MNHEY and SMNVEV (reference sequence). CDR3 length: 11 residues. The CDR3 reads CASSPGTGAFF. As DNA, the CDR3 is TGTGCCAGCAGCCCCGGGACAGGGGCTTTCTTT.

This rearrangement joins TRBV10-2 to TRBJ2-6; 9 positions match TRBD1. This CDR3 is 17 amino acids long. Trimming at V came to 2 bases and at J to 2 bases, leaving 4 bases not matched to a gene. Germline V gives CDR1 WSHSY, CDR2 SAAADI. This chain's CDR3 is CASSEGTGSPGANVLTF. The CDR3 coding sequence is TGCGCCAGCAGTGAGGGGACAGGGTCTCCTGGGGCCAACGTCCTGACTTTC.

The chain links TRBV11-2 to TRBJ2-1, with TRBD2 identical over 7 bases. This CDR3 comprises 13 residues. Trimming took 3 bases from V and 4 from J; bases not matched to a gene: 0. Germline V lookup: CDR1 SGHAT, CDR2 FQNNGV. The chain's CDR3 is CASSLGGYNEQFF. CDR3 nucleotides: TGTGCCAGCAGCTTGGGAGGGTACAATGAGCAGTTCTTC.

The chain employs TRBV2 and TRBJ2-5; D may be TRBD2 (6 bases). V was pared by 7 bases and J by 1 base, with 16 bases between. This CDR3 has 15 residues. In germline, CDR1 is SNHLY, CDR2 FYNNEI. This chain's CDR3 is CASKGFGGAQETQYF. The CDR3 region has the DNA TGTGCCAGCAAAGGTTTTGGCGGGGCCCAAGAGACCCAGTACTTC.

This clone was found once. The chain couples TRBV5-1 to TRBJ2-5; 8 nucleotides align to TRBD2. Germline V gives CDR1 SGHRS, CDR2 YFSETQ. The V segment lost 4 bases and the J segment 4 bases; nucleotides outside the gene matches: 6. This CDR3 has 14 amino acids. The CDR3 spells CASSLGGAPETQYF. The DNA of the CDR3 is TGCGCCAGCAGCCTCGGGGGGGCCCCAGAGACCCAGTACTTC.

In its sample, this clone was seen a few times. The chain recombines TRBV5-1 with TRBJ1-1, with 10 bases fitting TRBD1. Trimming at V came to 0 bases and at J to 4 bases, leaving 3 bases not matched to a gene. The CDR3 length is 15 residues. Germline V gene sequence: CDR1 SGHRS, CDR2 YFSETQ. The DNA of the CDR3 is TGCGCCAGCAGCTTGGGTAGGACAGGGGGCACTGAAGCTTTCTTT. It is translated as CASSLGRTGGTEAFF.

The CDR3 region is CASRRGGGYGYTF. The CDR3 DNA sequence: TGTGCCAGCAGGCGAGGAGGAGGCTATGGCTACACCTTC. The genes are TRBV28 and TRBJ1-2; D uncertain. V was clipped by 6 bases and J by 4 bases, with 12 bases between them. This CDR3 contains 13 residues. CDR1 is MDHEN and CDR2 is SYDVKM in the germline V gene.